The 32 T cell receptor beta chains below all came from one sample that was sequenced in a study of cytomegalovirus exposure and HLA in healthy donors. PCR used 60 Vbeta primers and 13 Jbeta primers. The protocol was immunoSEQ multiplex PCR, while the TCRdb copy is restricted to in-frame clones and leaves out a portion. This table has over 50,000 clones, approximately 80% appearing once. What was sequenced was PBMCs. Receptor source: a man in his forties or fifties in good health and CMV-seronegative.

The rearrangement links TRBV5-1 to TRBJ1-1; unclear D gene. Germline V gives CDR1 SGHRS, CDR2 YFSETQ. The CDR3 covers 15 residues. Trimming cost V 5 bases and J 1 base, with 15 bases left between them. The CDR3 here is CASSYSAPGNTEAFF. The CDR3, as DNA: TGCGCCAGCAGTTACAGTGCCCCCGGGAACACTGAAGCTTTCTTT.

The chain carries TRBV7-8 and TRBJ2-7; the D gene is possibly TRBD1 (5 bases). Germline V gene data show CDR1 as SGHVS and CDR2 as FQNEAQ. With 1 base removed from V and 2 bases from J, the gap between germline ends came to 9 bases. The CDR3 totals 14 residues. This CDR3 is CASSLVKGTYEQYF. The CDR3 DNA follows: TGTGCCAGCAGCTTAGTGAAGGGGACCTACGAGCAGTACTTC.

The rearrangement joins TRBV27 to TRBJ1-1; 7 bases agree with TRBD1. Losses at the gene ends were 4 bases for V and 3 bases for J; bases not matched to a gene: 8. Looked up from germline, CDR1 is MNHEY and CDR2 is SMNVEV (reference sequence). This CDR3 spans 15 amino acids. CDR3 nucleotide sequence: TGTGCCAGCAGTTCTGGTACCCAGGGGGACACTGAAGCTTTCTTT. It specifies CASSSGTQGDTEAFF.

This clone was picked up a small number of times. V is TRBV7-2 and J is TRBJ2-1; TRBD2 aligns across 8 bases. The V gene end was trimmed by 5 bases and the J gene end by 4 bases; junction bases not matched to a gene: 10. The length of the CDR3 is 16 residues. Per the germline V gene, CDR1 is SGHTA and CDR2 is FQGNSA. For the CDR3, the DNA is TGTGCCAGCAGCCGGGAAGCGACTAGCGTATACAATGAGCAGTTCTTC. As protein: CASSREATSVYNEQFF. Based on the CDR3 plus reference TRBV7-2 and TRBJ2-1, the full variable domain is GAGVSQSPSNKVTEKGKDVELRCDPISGHTALYWYRQSLGQGLEFLIYFQGNSAPDKSGLPSDRFSAERTGGSVSTLTIQRTQQEDSAVYLCASSREATSVYNEQFFGPGTRLTVL.

The chain links TRBV5-4 to TRBJ2-1; the match to TRBD2 covers 7 bases. The CDR3 sequence is 13 residues long. Germline V gene data show CDR1 as SGHNT and CDR2 as YYREEE (reference sequence). V lost 4 bases and J lost 8; bases outside the gene matches: 6. CDR3 protein: CASSGGGWDEQFF. The CDR3 DNA follows: TGTGCCAGCAGCGGGGGAGGGTGGGATGAGCAGTTCTTC.

The chain couples TRBV30 to TRBJ1-4, with D hard to call. From germline, CDR1 is GTSNPN and CDR2 SVGIG (reference sequence). This CDR3 is 15 amino acids long. V lost 2 bases and J 7 bases, leaving 17 bases between the germline ends. The CDR3 nucleotides are TGTGCCTGGAGTCGACCCCCAAAGGAGCGTGAAAAACTGTTTTTT. Amino acids: CAWSRPPKEREKLFF.

This chain uses TRBV7-8 with TRBJ2-2, with 13 nucleotides matching TRBD2. The V segment lost 2 bases and the J segment 5 bases; nucleotides outside the gene matches: 8. The CDR3 runs to 18 residues. In germline, CDR1 is SGHVS, CDR2 FQNEAQ. The CDR3 region has the DNA TGTGCCAGCAGCTTACGAACGACTAGCGGGGGGCTTACCGGGGAGCTGTTTTTT. As protein: CASSLRTTSGGLTGELFF.

The chain is built from TRBV12-5 and TRBJ2-1, with 11 positions matching TRBD1. V was clipped by 4 bases and J by 10 bases; unmatched bases: 6. The CDR3 is made up of 14 amino acids. Germline CDR1 and CDR2: LGHNT and FRNRAP. The CDR3 sequence is CASGSGQGANEQFF. CDR3 in DNA: TGTGCTAGTGGTTCCGGACAGGGGGCGAACGAGCAGTTCTTC.

This chain connects TRBV5-1 to TRBJ2-1, with 9 bases fitting TRBD1. The CDR3 loop spans 16 amino acids. The V gene end was trimmed by 2 bases and the J gene end by 1 base; junction bases not matched to a gene: 4. Germline lookup yields CDR1 SGHRS and CDR2 YFSETQ. The CDR3 DNA reads TGCGCCAGCAGCTTACAGGGGGCTAGGTCCTACAATGAGCAGTTCTTC. It translates to CASSLQGARSYNEQFF.

The J gene is TRBJ2-2, the V gene TRBV15, with D perhaps TRBD2 (5 bases). Trimming pared 5 bases from V and 8 bases from J, leaving 15 bases between. The CDR3 covers 14 residues. Germline V lookup: CDR1 LNHNV, CDR2 YYDKDF (reference sequence). The DNA for the CDR3 is TGTGCCACCAGCTCAGCACCCTGGGAGGGGGAGCTGTTTTTT. Translating gives CATSSAPWEGELFF. Complete variable domain (other parts from reference TRBV15 and TRBJ2-2): DAMVIQNPRYQVTQFGKPVTLSCSQTLNHNVMYWYQQKSSQAPKLLFHYYDKDFNNEADTPDNFQSRRPNTSFCFLDIRSPGLGDTAMYLCATSSAPWEGELFFGEGSRLTVL.

This clone was counted only a few times. This chain uses TRBV6-5 with TRBJ1-1; 9 positions match TRBD1. V dropped 5 bases and J dropped 1; count of bases not matched to a gene: 2. Looked up from germline, CDR1 is MNHEY and CDR2 is SVGAGI. The CDR3 length is 14 residues. The CDR3 coding sequence is TGTGCCAGCAGTGGGACAGGGCCGAACACTGAAGCTTTCTTT. Residues: CASSGTGPNTEAFF.

The gene calls are TRBV28 and TRBJ2-6; D might be TRBD1 (6 bases). The germline gives CDR1 MDHEN, CDR2 SYDVKM. The CDR3 extends over 15 amino acids. Trimming shortened V by 5 bases and J by 0 bases, and 8 bases separated the two germline ends. This CDR3 is CASSTGSSGANVLTF. Written as DNA, the CDR3 is TGTGCCAGCAGTACAGGGAGCTCTGGGGCCAACGTCCTGACTTTC.

This rearrangement joins TRBV30 to TRBJ2-1; 10 bases agree with TRBD2. Losses at the gene ends were 3 bases for V and 2 bases for J; bases not matched to a gene: 4. CDR3 length equals 15 residues. Looked up from germline, CDR1 is GTSNPN and CDR2 is SVGIG (reference sequence). In DNA form, the CDR3 reads TGTGCCTGGAGAGGAGCGGGGGGGACCTACAATGAGCAGTTCTTC. Amino acid sequence: CAWRGAGGTYNEQFF.

The chain carries TRBV28 and TRBJ1-1; D is unclear. V gave up 6 bases and J gave up 1 base, with 12 bases separating them. Germline V gene data show CDR1 as MDHEN and CDR2 as SYDVKM. The CDR3 spans 14 residues. The DNA for the CDR3 is TGTGCCAGCAGCCACCCGCCCGGGAACACTGAAGCTTTCTTT. Protein sequence: CASSHPPGNTEAFF.

The chain links TRBV30 to TRBJ1-6; perhaps TRBD1 as D (6 bases). The CDR3 has 12 residues. The germline V gene has CDR1 GTSNPN and CDR2 SVGIG (reference sequence). V was pared by 5 bases and J by 7 bases, with 9 bases between. The CDR3 reads CAWHRANSPLHF. In nucleotides, the CDR3 is TGTGCCTGGCACAGGGCGAATTCACCCCTCCACTTT. The variable domain in full, with the rest retrieved from reference TRBV30 and TRBJ1-6, is SQTIHQWPATLVQPVGSPLSLECTVEGTSNPNLYWYRQAAGRGLQLLFYSVGIGQISSEVPQNLSASRPQDRQFILSSKKLLLSDSGFYLCAWHRANSPLHFGNGTRLTVT.

The chain has TRBV6-1 and TRBJ2-2; 9 bases fit TRBD1. The CDR3 has 19 residues. J was trimmed by 6 bases and V by 2 bases; bases with no gene match: 16. Per the germline V gene, CDR1 is MNHNS and CDR2 is SASEGT. This chain's CDR3 is CASSETWTGARGSAGELFF. The DNA for the CDR3 is TGTGCCAGCAGTGAAACGTGGACAGGGGCGCGGGGCTCGGCCGGGGAGCTGTTTTTT.

This chain joins TRBV19 and TRBJ2-6; D is unresolved. The CDR3 spans 18 residues. Trimming stripped 3 bases from V and 0 bases from J, with 15 bases between. Germline V CDR1 and CDR2: LNHDA, SQIVND (reference sequence). As DNA, the CDR3 is TGTGCCAGTAGTATTGGTGCTTTCCGTAGCTCTGGGGCCAACGTCCTGACTTTC. This translates into CASSIGAFRSSGANVLTF.

This clone was seen a few times. This chain connects TRBV7-9 to TRBJ1-6; the match to TRBD1 covers 9 bases. The CDR3 totals 17 residues. V gave up 0 bases and J gave up 6 bases; unmatched junction bases: 6. Looked up from germline, CDR1 is SEHNR and CDR2 is FQNEAQ (reference sequence). Here the CDR3 reads CASSLAAGQGFNSPLHF. The CDR3 DNA reads as TGTGCCAGCAGCTTAGCGGCGGGACAGGGCTTTAATTCACCCCTCCACTTT.

V and J are TRBV10-3 and TRBJ2-1, with 15 nucleotides matching TRBD2. With V trimmed by 8 bases and J by 7 bases, 6 bases remained unmatched. The CDR3 length is 15 residues. Germline loops: CDR1 ENHRY, CDR2 SYGVKD. CDR3 protein: CAIGRTSGGVNEQFF. In nucleotides, the CDR3 is TGTGCCATCGGCCGGACTAGCGGGGGGGTTAATGAGCAGTTCTTC.

About this clone itself: One junction end disagrees with the germline gene, perhaps due to a read error. The chain combines TRBV11-3 with TRBJ2-2, with 8 bases that match TRBD1. This CDR3 has 18 residues. Germline V CDR1 and CDR2: SGHNT, YENEEA. This CDR3 is CAGRSGDRGTTNTGELFF. The CDR3 coding sequence is TGTGCCGGCAGGTCCGGAGACAGGGGTACAACAAACACCGGGGAGCTGTTTTTT.

V usage is TRBV6-1 and J usage is TRBJ2-7; D possibly corresponds to TRBD1 (6 bases). CDR3 length equals 13 residues. The V end was cut by 6 bases, the J end by 0 bases, with 9 bases between. CDR1 is MNHNS and CDR2 is SASEGT in the germline V gene. CDR3 region: CASRIGGSYEQYV. The CDR3 nucleotides are TGTGCCAGCAGGATAGGGGGCTCCTACGAGCAGTACGTC.

The sample holds one count of this clone. The rearrangement links TRBV11-2 to TRBJ2-7; D is unresolved. Trimming removed 2 bases at V and 6 bases at J, with 14 bases between. CDR1 and CDR2 from the germline V gene are SGHAT and FQNNGV. The length of the CDR3 is 14 residues. CDR3 bases: TGTGCCAGCAGCTTATCGGGTTTAAACACCGAGCAGTACTTC. This codes for CASSLSGLNTEQYF.

The CDR3 DNA sequence: TGTGCCAGCAGTTACTCAGTCGGGGTTCAAGAGACCCAGTACTTC. It codes for CASSYSVGVQETQYF. The chain employs TRBV6-5 and TRBJ2-5; maybe TRBD2 (5 bases). Trimming stripped 0 bases from V and 2 bases from J, with 10 bases between. Germline CDR1 and CDR2: MNHEY and SVGAGI. The CDR3 is made up of 15 amino acids.

This chain joins TRBV7-2 and TRBJ2-7, with a weak D call TRBD2 (6 bases). The germline V gene encodes CDR1 SGHTA and CDR2 FQGNSA. Trimming removed 1 base at V and 3 bases at J, with 7 bases between. The CDR3 sequence is 13 residues long. The CDR3 region has the DNA TGTGCCAGCAGCTTAGTGGGGGGCTACGAGCAGTACTTC. Amino acids: CASSLVGGYEQYF.

The gene calls are TRBV9 and TRBJ1-1; D is perhaps TRBD1 (5 bases). CDR3 length: 17 residues. CDR1 and CDR2 (germline): SGDLS, YYNGEE. Deletions cut 2 bases from V and 1 base from J, with 18 bases between. In DNA, the CDR3 is TGTGCCAGCAGCGTCGAGCCAGGGCCGCGGGGGAACACTGAAGCTTTCTTT. Encoded protein: CASSVEPGPRGNTEAFF. The full variable domain, completed using reference TRBV9 and TRBJ1-1, is DSGVTQTPKHLITATGQRVTLRCSPRSGDLSVYWYQQSLDQGLQFLIQYYNGEERAKGNILERFSAQQFPDLHSELNLSSLELGDSALYFCASSVEPGPRGNTEAFFGQGTRLTVV.

V and J are TRBV27 and TRBJ1-1, with TRBD1 matching 8 bases. V was clipped by 3 bases and J by 4 bases; unmatched bases: 10. The CDR3 is made up of 16 amino acids. The V gene's germline CDR1 is MNHEY and CDR2 SMNVEV (reference sequence). CDR3 nucleotide sequence: TGTGCCAGCAGTTTGACGACAGGGGTAGGGCCCACTGAAGCTTTCTTT. Translation: CASSLTTGVGPTEAFF.

CDR3 DNA sequence: TGTGCCTGGAGTCCGGGACAGCCAACAGTTTATGGCTACACCTTC. It encodes CAWSPGQPTVYGYTF. V usage is TRBV30 and J usage is TRBJ1-2, with 7 nucleotides matching TRBD1. J lost 5 bases, V lost 2 bases, and 11 bases had no gene match. The CDR3 extends over 15 amino acids. Germline loops: CDR1 GTSNPN, CDR2 SVGIG (reference sequence). Full variable domain (rest looked up from reference TRBV30 and TRBJ1-2): SQTIHQWPATLVQPVGSPLSLECTVEGTSNPNLYWYRQAAGRGLQLLFYSVGIGQISSEVPQNLSASRPQDRQFILSSKKLLLSDSGFYLCAWSPGQPTVYGYTFGSGTRLTVV.

The V gene is TRBV19, the J gene TRBJ2-3; 8 nucleotides line up with TRBD2. This CDR3 region has 15 residues. The germline gives CDR1 LNHDA, CDR2 SQIVND (reference sequence). V shed 6 bases and J 2 bases; nucleotides not matched to a gene: 7. The CDR3 nucleotides read TGTGCCAGTAGAGAGGGACTAGAATACACAGATACGCAGTATTTT. This encodes CASREGLEYTDTQYF.

The gene calls are TRBV5-6 and TRBJ2-3; TRBD1 aligns across 12 bases. V gave up 4 bases and J gave up 0 bases; unmatched junction bases: 6. The CDR3 length is 17 residues. Germline loops: CDR1 SGHDT, CDR2 YYEEEE. The CDR3 coding sequence is TGTGCCAGCAGCCGGGACAGGGGGCCGTGGAGCACAGATACGCAGTATTTT. Protein product: CASSRDRGPWSTDTQYF.

This sequence joins TRBV18 and TRBJ1-3; no firm D call. V dropped 3 bases and J dropped 2 bases, with 8 bases sitting between them. The V gene's germline CDR1 is KGHSH and CDR2 LQKENI. The CDR3 consists of 14 residues. CDR3 region: CASSPAGAGNTIYF. The CDR3 DNA is TGTGCCAGCTCACCTGCAGGTGCTGGAAACACCATATATTTT.

This chain links TRBV10-3 with TRBJ1-3; 7 nucleotides align to TRBD1. The J segment lost 4 bases and the V segment lost 5 bases, leaving 5 bases of the junction unmatched. Germline V lookup: CDR1 ENHRY, CDR2 SYGVKD. This CDR3 has 14 residues. The CDR3 sequence: CAISKTGEGNTIYF. The CDR3 nucleotides are TGTGCCATCAGTAAAACAGGGGAAGGAAACACCATATATTTT.

V gene TRBV7-9 combines with J gene TRBJ1-2, with D perhaps TRBD1 (5 bases). V dropped 2 bases and J dropped 3 bases, with 10 bases sitting between them. The CDR3 runs to 14 residues. Germline V gene lookup returns CDR1 SEHNR and CDR2 FQNEAQ (reference sequence). CDR3 sequence (DNA): TGTGCCAGCAGCTTATTGACAGACGACTATGGCTACACCTTC. Translating gives CASSLLTDDYGYTF.